This is a list of T cell receptor beta chains from one sample in a study of cytomegalovirus exposure and HLA in healthy donors. Method: immunoSEQ multiplex PCR; TCRdb's copy keeps in-frame clones and lacks some. The data show hundreds of thousands of clones, roughly 90% seen once. The specimen was PBMCs. Source of these receptors: a woman between 18 and 30 years old in good health and CMV-seronegative. The CDR3 runs from the conserved cysteine through the conserved F or W. The order of the fields is V gene, D gene, clone size, J gene, CDR3 protein, CDR3 DNA. D genes are given only for firm matches. Rows give clone size only sometimes, using once, few, many, or a class for an expanded clone.

>TRBV14|TRBD1|NA|TRBJ1-4
CASSQDRQGVSEKLFF
TGTGCCAGCAGCCAAGATCGCCAGGGGGTCAGTGAAAAACTGTTTTTT
>TRBV6-1|TRBD1|NA|TRBJ2-5
CASSEGGQGGETQYF
TGTGCCAGCAGTGAGGGGGGACAGGGAGGAGAGACCCAGTACTTC
>TRBV4-1|TRBD2|NA|TRBJ2-7
CASSLRTSGTYEQYF
TGCGCCAGCAGCCTGAGGACTAGCGGGACCTACGAGCAGTACTTC
>TRBV5-6|NA|NA|TRBJ2-7
CASRKSGFSYEQYF
TGTGCCAGCCGAAAAAGCGGCTTCTCCTACGAGCAGTACTTC
>TRBV6-5|NA|once|TRBJ2-1
CASSYVRDTSYNEQFF
TGTGCCAGCAGTTACGTCCGGGACACCTCCTACAATGAGCAGTTCTTC
>TRBV27|TRBD1|NA|TRBJ2-2
CASSLPGTGGTGELFF
TGTGCCAGCAGTTTACCCGGGACAGGGGGGACCGGGGAGCTGTTTTTT
>TRBV6-6|NA|NA|TRBJ2-3
CASSFSAASTDTQYF
TGTGCCAGCAGTTTTTCAGCGGCTAGCACAGATACGCAGTATTTT
>TRBV28|NA|NA|TRBJ1-3
CASSGRNPNSGNTIYF
TGTGCCAGCAGTGGGAGGAATCCGAACTCTGGAAACACCATATATTTT
>TRBV5-8|TRBD1|NA|TRBJ1-2
CASSFGTENYGYTF
TGTGCCAGCAGCTTTGGGACAGAGAACTATGGCTACACCTTC
>TRBV11-2|TRBD2|NA|TRBJ2-7
CASSFGGGTYEQYF
TGTGCCAGCAGCTTTGGGGGGGGAACCTACGAGCAGTACTTC
>TRBV27|NA|NA|TRBJ2-5
CASSLLGRQETQYF
TGTGCCAGCAGTTTATTAGGGAGACAAGAGACCCAGTACTTC
>TRBV5-1|TRBD1|once|TRBJ2-5
CASSFGTGEETQYF
TGCGCCAGCAGCTTCGGGACAGGTGAGGAGACCCAGTACTTC
>TRBV9|TRBD2|NA|TRBJ2-2
CASSVIAGGPGELFF
TGTGCCAGCAGCGTAATCGCGGGAGGACCCGGGGAGCTGTTTTTT
>TRBV29-1|NA|NA|TRBJ1-5
CSVRSEVVGMPQHF
TGCAGCGTCCGCTCGGAGGTGGTGGGGATGCCCCAGCATTTT
>TRBV9|TRBD1|NA|TRBJ2-7
CASSVGGQGYEQYF
TGTGCCAGCAGCGTGGGGGGACAGGGCTACGAGCAGTACTTC
>TRBV5-5|TRBD1|NA|TRBJ1-5
CASSPSVKGASNQPQHF
TGTGCCAGCAGCCCCTCAGTTAAGGGGGCCAGCAATCAGCCCCAGCATTTT
>TRBV7-9|NA|NA|TRBJ2-5
CAGENRDLRQETQYF
TGTGCCGGAGAGAACCGGGACTTAAGACAAGAGACCCAGTACTTC